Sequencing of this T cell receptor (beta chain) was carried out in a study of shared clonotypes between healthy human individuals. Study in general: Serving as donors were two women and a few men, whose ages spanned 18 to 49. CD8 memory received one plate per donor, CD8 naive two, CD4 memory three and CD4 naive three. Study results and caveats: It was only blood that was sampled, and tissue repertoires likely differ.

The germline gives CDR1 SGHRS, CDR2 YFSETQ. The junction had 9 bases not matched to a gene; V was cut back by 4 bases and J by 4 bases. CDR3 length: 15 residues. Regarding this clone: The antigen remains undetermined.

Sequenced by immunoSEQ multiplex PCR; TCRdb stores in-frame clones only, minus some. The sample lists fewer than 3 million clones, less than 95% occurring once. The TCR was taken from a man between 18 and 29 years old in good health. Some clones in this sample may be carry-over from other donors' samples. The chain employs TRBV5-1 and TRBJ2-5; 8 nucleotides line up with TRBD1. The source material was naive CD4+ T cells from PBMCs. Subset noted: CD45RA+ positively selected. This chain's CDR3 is CASSPLTGAGETQYF. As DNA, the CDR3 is TGCGCCAGCAGCCCCCTGACAGGGGCGGGAGAGACCCAGTACTTC.